One and the same sample provided the 14 T cell receptor beta chains below, sequenced in a study of CD4 and CD8 cells across lung adenocarcinoma regions. Each CDR3 protein is one row after TCRdb ran MiXCR on the PCR reads. The repertoire holds about 11,000 distinct CDR3 sequences, around 50% seen once, with about 33% in the top ten. Input material: CD8+ T cells from the center of a lung tumor. The receptor set was obtained from a female donor with lung adenocarcinoma. The CD4 and CD8 labels of this study may be unreliable.

This chain connects TRBV3-1 to TRBJ1-1; 7 bases agree with TRBD1. The germline V gene encodes CDR1 LGHDT and CDR2 YNNKEL (reference sequence). This CDR3 contains 14 residues. Trimming took 6 bases from V and 5 from J; bases not matched to a gene: 9. The CDR3 bases are TGTGCCAGCAGAAAAGAGGGGGCTGAAACTGAAGCTTTCTTT. Its protein product is CASRKEGAETEAFF. Together with reference TRBV3-1 and TRBJ1-1, the CDR3 gives the full variable domain: DTAVSQTPKYLVTQMGNDKSIKCEQNLGHDTMYWYKQDSKKFLKIMFSYNNKELIINETVPNRFSPKSPDKAHLNLHINSLELGDSAVYFCASRKEGAETEAFFGQGTRLTVV.

The chain couples TRBV6-1 to TRBJ1-1; no reliable D call. V gave up 7 bases and J gave up 11 bases, with 14 bases separating them. The CDR3 extends over 11 amino acids. Germline V gene sequence: CDR1 MNHNS, CDR2 SASEGT. The CDR3 is CASTSASLAFF. CDR3 nucleotide sequence: TGTGCCAGCACCTCGGCGAGTTTGGCTTTCTTT.

This clonotype showed up just a few times. V gene TRBV6-5 combines with J gene TRBJ2-1; 8 bases are shared with TRBD2. The CDR3 totals 18 residues. CDR1 is MNHEY and CDR2 is SVGAGI in the germline V gene. V gave up 0 bases and J gave up 8 bases; unmatched junction bases: 15. CDR3 bases: TGTGCCAGCAGTTACTCGAGGCATCGGGAGGGCACTCGGGATGAGCAGTTCTTC. Amino acid sequence: CASSYSRHREGTRDEQFF.

This clonotype has ten or more counts. For the CDR3, the DNA is TGTGCCAGCAGTTCACCGGGGCCCCTCCACTTT. Translated, it gives CASSSPGPLHF. The V and J genes are TRBV27 and TRBJ1-6; D unclear. The CDR3 has 11 residues. Trimming cost V 4 bases and J 13 bases, with 8 bases left between them. Per the germline V gene, CDR1 is MNHEY and CDR2 is SMNVEV (reference sequence).

The chain combines TRBV6-1 with TRBJ2-3, with unresolved D. The J call is doubtful: the DNA matches TRBJ2-5 better. Germline V gene sequence: CDR1 MNHNS, CDR2 SASEGT. This CDR3 is 13 amino acids long. DNA for the CDR3: TGTGCCAGCAGCCCGACAACTTTAGAGACCCAGTACTTC. It is translated as CASSPTTLETQYF.

This clonotype showed up just a few times. This chain's CDR3 is CASSESGDTQYF. The CDR3 DNA reads as TGTGCCAGCAGTGAATCGGGGGATACGCAGTATTTT. J is TRBJ2-3 and V is TRBV6-1; the D gene is possibly TRBD2 (5 bases). From germline, CDR1 is MNHNS and CDR2 SASEGT. Trimming removed 2 bases from V and 6 bases from J, with 6 bases in between. This CDR3 region has 12 residues.

This clonotype appeared once. At one of its ends the junction is not consistent with the germline gene, which may arise from a read error. V usage is TRBV6-5 and J usage is TRBJ2-3; a possible D gene is TRBD2 (7 bases). The CDR3 covers 16 residues. From germline, CDR1 is MNHEY and CDR2 SVGAGI. CDR3 sequence reads: CASGYSGGGDQDTQYF. CDR3 nucleotide sequence: TGTGCCAGCGGTTACTCGGGGGGCGGAGACCAAGATACGCAGTACTTT.

Written as DNA, the CDR3 is TGTGCCAGCAGCTTAGGGGGACAGGGCCTTGAAGCTTTCTTT. It codes for CASSLGGQGLEAFF. The chain recombines TRBV7-2 with TRBJ1-1; 9 bases map to TRBD1. J lost 7 bases, V lost 1 base, and 4 bases had no gene match. The germline CDR1 and CDR2 sequences are SGHTA and FQGNSA. This CDR3 is 14 amino acids long.

As to this clonotype: An end of the junction differs from the germline gene, which may be a read error. This chain links TRBV6-5 with TRBJ2-3, with 8 positions matching TRBD2. Germline CDR1 is MNHEY and CDR2 is SVGAGI. The CDR3 runs 17 residues. CDR3 DNA: TGTGCCAGCAGTTACTCCCTTCGGGAGGGGAGCACAGATGCGCAGTATTTT. Protein product: CASSYSLREGSTDAQYF.

This clonotype has more than one count but fewer than ten. V gene TRBV10-2 combines with J gene TRBJ2-3; D tentatively fits TRBD1 or TRBD2 (5 bases each). This CDR3 spans 17 amino acids. Trimming cost V 0 bases and J 0 bases, with 13 bases left between them. The germline gives CDR1 WSHSY, CDR2 SAAADI. In nucleotides, the CDR3 is TGCGCCAGCAGTGAGTCGGGACGGTTCGGAAGCACAGATACGCAGTATTTT. Protein sequence: CASSESGRFGSTDTQYF.

This clonotype has just one count. The gene calls are TRBV24-1 and TRBJ2-1, with TRBD1 matching 8 bases. J lost 3 bases, V lost 3 bases, and 6 bases had no gene match. This CDR3 is 16 amino acids long. Germline CDR1 and CDR2: KGHDR and SFDVKD. This CDR3 is CATSDPQGAGYNEQFF. CDR3 coding DNA: TGTGCCACCAGTGATCCCCAGGGGGCAGGCTACAATGAGCAGTTCTTC.

The chain joins TRBV6-5 to TRBJ2-2, with a weak D call TRBD2 (6 bases). The last part of the DNA fits TRBJ2-3 better; the J call may be wrong. Germline V lookup: CDR1 MNHEY, CDR2 SVGAGI. This CDR3 spans 17 amino acids. Written as DNA, the CDR3 is TGTGCCAGCAGTTACGCCCTTCAGGAGGGGAGCACCGGGGAGCAGTATTTT. This codes for CASSYALQEGSTGEQYF.

The chain links TRBV27 to TRBJ2-5, with 9 bases identical to TRBD2. V dropped 5 bases and J dropped 1; count of bases not matched to a gene: 8. Germline CDR1 reads MNHEY; CDR2 reads SMNVEV (reference sequence). The CDR3 runs to 16 residues. The CDR3 region has the DNA TGTGCCAGCAGTCCGACTTCGACTAGCGGCCAAGAGACCCAGTACTTC. It yields the protein CASSPTSTSGQETQYF.

This rearrangement joins TRBV6-1 to TRBJ1-1; 7 bases agree with TRBD1. V trimming: 5 bases; J trimming: 5 bases; junction bases outside the gene matches: 5. The CDR3 length is 13 residues. Germline V gene lookup returns CDR1 MNHNS and CDR2 SASEGT. DNA for the CDR3: TGTGCCAGCAGTCAGGGGGTAAGGACTGAAGCTTTCTTT. Its protein product is CASSQGVRTEAFF.